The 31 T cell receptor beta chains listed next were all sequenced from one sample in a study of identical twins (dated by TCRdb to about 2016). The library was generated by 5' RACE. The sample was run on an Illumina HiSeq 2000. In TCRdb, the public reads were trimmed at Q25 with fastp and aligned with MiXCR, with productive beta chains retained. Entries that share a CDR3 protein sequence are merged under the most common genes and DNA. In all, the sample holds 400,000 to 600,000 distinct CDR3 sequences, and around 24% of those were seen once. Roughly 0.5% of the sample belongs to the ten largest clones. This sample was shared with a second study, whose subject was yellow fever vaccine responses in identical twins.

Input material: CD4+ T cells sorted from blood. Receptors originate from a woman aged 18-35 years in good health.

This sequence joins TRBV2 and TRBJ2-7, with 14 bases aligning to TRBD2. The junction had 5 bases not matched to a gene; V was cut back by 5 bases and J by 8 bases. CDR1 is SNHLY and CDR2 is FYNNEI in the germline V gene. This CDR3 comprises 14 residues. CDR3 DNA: TGTGCCAGCAGTCCCGGGACTAGCGGGGGCCAGCAGTACTTC. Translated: CASSPGTSGGQQYF.

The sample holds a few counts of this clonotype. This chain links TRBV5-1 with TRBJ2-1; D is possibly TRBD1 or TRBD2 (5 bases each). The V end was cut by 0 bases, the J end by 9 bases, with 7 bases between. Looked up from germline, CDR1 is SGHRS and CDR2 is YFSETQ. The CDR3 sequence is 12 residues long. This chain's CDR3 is CASSLVGVEQFF. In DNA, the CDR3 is TGCGCCAGCAGCTTGGTGGGGGTTGAGCAGTTCTTC.

The chain's CDR3 is CASSDSRSETQYF. The CDR3 DNA sequence: TGTGCCAGCAGTGATTCTAGGTCAGAGACCCAGTACTTC. V gene TRBV25-1 combines with J gene TRBJ2-5, with D uncertain. The length of the CDR3 is 13 residues. Germline-derived CDR1 and CDR2 are MGHDK and SYGVNS. V was pared by 3 bases and J by 4 bases, with 9 bases between.

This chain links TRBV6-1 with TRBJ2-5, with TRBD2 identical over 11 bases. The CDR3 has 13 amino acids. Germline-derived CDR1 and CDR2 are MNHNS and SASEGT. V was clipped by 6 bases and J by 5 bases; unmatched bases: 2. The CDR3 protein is CASRGTSGETQYF. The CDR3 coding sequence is TGTGCCAGCAGAGGGACTAGCGGCGAGACCCAGTACTTC.

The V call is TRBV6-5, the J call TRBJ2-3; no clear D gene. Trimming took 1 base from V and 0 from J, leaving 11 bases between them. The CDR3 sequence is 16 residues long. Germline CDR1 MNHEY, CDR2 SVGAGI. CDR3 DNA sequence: TGTGCCAGCAGTTACTGGGGTTACCAGAGCACAGATACGCAGTATTTT. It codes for CASSYWGYQSTDTQYF.

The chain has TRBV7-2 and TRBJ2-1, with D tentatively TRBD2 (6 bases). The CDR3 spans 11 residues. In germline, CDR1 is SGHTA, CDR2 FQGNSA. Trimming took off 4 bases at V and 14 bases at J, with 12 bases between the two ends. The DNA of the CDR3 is TGTGCCAGCAGCTCCATACGACTAGAGTTCTTC. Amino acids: CASSSIRLEFF.

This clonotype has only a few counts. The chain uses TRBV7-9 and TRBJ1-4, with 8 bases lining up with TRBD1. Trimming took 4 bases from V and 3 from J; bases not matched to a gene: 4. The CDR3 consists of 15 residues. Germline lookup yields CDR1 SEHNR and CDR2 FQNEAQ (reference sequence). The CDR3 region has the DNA TGTGCCAGCAGCTGGACAGGGCCGGCTAATGAAAAACTGTTTTTT. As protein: CASSWTGPANEKLFF.

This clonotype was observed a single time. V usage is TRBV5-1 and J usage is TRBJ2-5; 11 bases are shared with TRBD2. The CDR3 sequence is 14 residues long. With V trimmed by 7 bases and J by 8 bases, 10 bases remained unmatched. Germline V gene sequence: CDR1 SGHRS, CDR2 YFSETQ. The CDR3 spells CASHGTSGLNTQYF. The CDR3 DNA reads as TGCGCCAGCCATGGGACTAGCGGTTTGAATACCCAGTACTTC. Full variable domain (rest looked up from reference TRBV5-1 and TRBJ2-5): KAGVTQTPRYLIKTRGQQVTLSCSPISGHRSVSWYQQTPGQGLQFLFEYFSETQRNKGNFPGRFSGRQFSNSRSEMNVSTLELGDSALYLCASHGTSGLNTQYFGPGTRLLVL.

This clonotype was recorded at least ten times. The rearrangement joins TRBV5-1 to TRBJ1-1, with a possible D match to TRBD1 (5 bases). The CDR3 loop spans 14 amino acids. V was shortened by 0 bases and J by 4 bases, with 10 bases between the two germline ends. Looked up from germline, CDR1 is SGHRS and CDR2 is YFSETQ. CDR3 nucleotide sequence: TGCGCCAGCAGCTTGGGAGGGGTAGGCACTGAAGCTTTCTTT. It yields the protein CASSLGGVGTEAFF.

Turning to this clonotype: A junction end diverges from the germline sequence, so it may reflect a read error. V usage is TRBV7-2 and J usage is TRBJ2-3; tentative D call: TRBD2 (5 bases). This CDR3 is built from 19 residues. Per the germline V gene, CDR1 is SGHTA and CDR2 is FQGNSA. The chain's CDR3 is CASSLAFSNLRRSTDTQYF. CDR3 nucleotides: TGTGCCAGCAGTTTAGCGTTTTCCAATTTGCGACGGAGCACAGATACGCAGTATTTT.

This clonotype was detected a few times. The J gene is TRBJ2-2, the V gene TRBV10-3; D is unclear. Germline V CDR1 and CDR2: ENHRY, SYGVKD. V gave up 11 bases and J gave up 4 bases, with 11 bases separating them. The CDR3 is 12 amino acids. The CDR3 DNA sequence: TGTGCCTCGGGCCTGGGCACCGGGGAGCTGTTTTTT. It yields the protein CASGLGTGELFF.

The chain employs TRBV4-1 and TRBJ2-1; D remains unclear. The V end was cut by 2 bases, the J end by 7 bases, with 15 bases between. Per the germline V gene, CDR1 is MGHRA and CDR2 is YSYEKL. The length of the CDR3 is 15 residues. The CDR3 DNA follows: TGCGCCAGCAGCCAAACACTCAACCTGGGGAATGAGCAGTTCTTC. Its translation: CASSQTLNLGNEQFF.

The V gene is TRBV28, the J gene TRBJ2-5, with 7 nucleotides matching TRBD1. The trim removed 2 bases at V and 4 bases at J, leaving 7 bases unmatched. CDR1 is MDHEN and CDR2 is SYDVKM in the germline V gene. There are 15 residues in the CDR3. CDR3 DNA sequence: TGTGCCAGCAGTTTAGGGCAGGGGGTCGCAGAGACCCAGTACTTC. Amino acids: CASSLGQGVAETQYF. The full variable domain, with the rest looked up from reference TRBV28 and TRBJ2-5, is DVKVTQSSRYLVKRTGEKVFLECVQDMDHENMFWYRQDPGLGLRLIYFSYDVKMKEKGDIPEGYSVSREKKERFSLILESASTNQTSMYLCASSLGQGVAETQYFGPGTRLLVL.

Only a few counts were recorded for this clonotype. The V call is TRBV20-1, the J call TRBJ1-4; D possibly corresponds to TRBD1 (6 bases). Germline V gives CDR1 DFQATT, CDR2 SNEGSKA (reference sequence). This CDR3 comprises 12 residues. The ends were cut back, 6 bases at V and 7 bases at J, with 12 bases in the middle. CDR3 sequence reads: CSARGPSEKLFF. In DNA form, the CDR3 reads TGCAGTGCGCGGGGGCCCAGTGAAAAACTGTTTTTT.

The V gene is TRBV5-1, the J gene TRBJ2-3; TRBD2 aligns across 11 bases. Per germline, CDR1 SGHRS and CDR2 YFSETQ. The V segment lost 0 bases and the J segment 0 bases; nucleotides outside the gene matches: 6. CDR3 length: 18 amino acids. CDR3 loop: CASSLVASGGLSTDTQYF. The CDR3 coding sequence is TGCGCCAGCAGCTTGGTCGCTAGCGGGGGGCTAAGCACAGATACGCAGTATTTT. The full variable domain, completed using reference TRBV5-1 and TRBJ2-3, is KAGVTQTPRYLIKTRGQQVTLSCSPISGHRSVSWYQQTPGQGLQFLFEYFSETQRNKGNFPGRFSGRQFSNSRSEMNVSTLELGDSALYLCASSLVASGGLSTDTQYFGPGTRLTVL.

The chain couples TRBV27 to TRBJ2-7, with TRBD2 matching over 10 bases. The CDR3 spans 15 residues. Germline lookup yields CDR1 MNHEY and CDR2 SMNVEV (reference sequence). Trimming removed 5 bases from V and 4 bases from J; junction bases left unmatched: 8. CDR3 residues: CASSPLTSGVYEQYF. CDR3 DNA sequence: TGTGCCAGCAGTCCCCTAACTAGCGGGGTATACGAGCAGTACTTC.

This chain's CDR3 is CASSLRGGSSYEQYF. The CDR3 DNA reads TGTGCCAGCAGTTTGAGAGGCGGAAGCTCCTACGAGCAGTACTTC. The chain links TRBV12-3 or TRBV12-4 to TRBJ2-7, with D unclear. This CDR3 comprises 15 residues. Trimming removed 3 bases at V and 0 bases at J, with 12 bases between.

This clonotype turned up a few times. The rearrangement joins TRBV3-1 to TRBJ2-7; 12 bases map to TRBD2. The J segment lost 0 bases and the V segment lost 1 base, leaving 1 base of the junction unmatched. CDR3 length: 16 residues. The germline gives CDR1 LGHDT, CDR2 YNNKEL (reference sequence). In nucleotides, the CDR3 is TGTGCCAGCAGCCAAGGGACTAGCGGGACCTCCTACGAGCAGTACTTC. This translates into CASSQGTSGTSYEQYF.

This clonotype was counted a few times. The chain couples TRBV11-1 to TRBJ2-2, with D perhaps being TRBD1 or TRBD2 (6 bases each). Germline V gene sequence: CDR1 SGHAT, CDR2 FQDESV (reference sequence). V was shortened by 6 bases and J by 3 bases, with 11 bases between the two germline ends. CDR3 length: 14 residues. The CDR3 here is CASSTRGDTGELFF. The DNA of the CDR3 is TGTGCCAGCAGTACGAGGGGGGACACCGGGGAGCTGTTTTTT.

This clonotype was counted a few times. This CDR3 reads CASSLARTPAGSLAKNIQYF. The CDR3 bases are TGTGCCAGCAGCTTAGCGAGGACACCGGCTGGCTCCTTAGCCAAAAACATTCAGTACTTC. V usage is TRBV11-1 and J usage is TRBJ2-4, with D perhaps TRBD1 (5 bases). The CDR3 contains 20 residues. Trimming pared 0 bases from V and 0 bases from J, leaving 21 bases between. Germline V gene data show CDR1 as SGHAT and CDR2 as FQDESV (reference sequence).

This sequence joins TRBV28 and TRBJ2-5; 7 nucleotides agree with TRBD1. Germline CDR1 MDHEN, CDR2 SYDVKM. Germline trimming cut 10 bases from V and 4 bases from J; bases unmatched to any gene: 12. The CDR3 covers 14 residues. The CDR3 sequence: CAIAQGVRLETQYF. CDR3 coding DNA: TGTGCCATCGCCCAGGGGGTCAGACTAGAGACCCAGTACTTC.

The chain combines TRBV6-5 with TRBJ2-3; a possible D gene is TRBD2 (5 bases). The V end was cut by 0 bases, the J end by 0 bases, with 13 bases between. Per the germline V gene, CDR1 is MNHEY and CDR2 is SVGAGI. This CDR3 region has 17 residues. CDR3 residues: CASSYSNSASSTDTQYF. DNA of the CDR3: TGTGCCAGCAGTTACTCGAATAGCGCATCTAGCACAGATACGCAGTATTTT.

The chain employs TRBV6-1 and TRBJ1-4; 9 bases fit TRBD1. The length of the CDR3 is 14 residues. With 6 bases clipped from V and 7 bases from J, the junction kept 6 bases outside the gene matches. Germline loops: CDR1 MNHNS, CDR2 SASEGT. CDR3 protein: CASRPGQGREKLFF. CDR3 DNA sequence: TGTGCCAGCAGACCGGGACAGGGACGTGAAAAACTGTTTTTT.

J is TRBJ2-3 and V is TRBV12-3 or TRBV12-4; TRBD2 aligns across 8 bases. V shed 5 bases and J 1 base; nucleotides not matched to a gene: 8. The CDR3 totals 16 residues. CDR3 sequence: CASSPTRGRRTDTQYF. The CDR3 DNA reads TGTGCCAGCAGTCCCACTCGCGGGAGGCGCACAGATACGCAGTATTTT.

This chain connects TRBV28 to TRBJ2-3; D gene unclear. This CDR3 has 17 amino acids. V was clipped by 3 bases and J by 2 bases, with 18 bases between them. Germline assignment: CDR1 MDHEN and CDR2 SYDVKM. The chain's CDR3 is CASSFSLRRRTTDTQYF. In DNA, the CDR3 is TGTGCCAGCAGTTTTTCACTGCGCCGGCGGACCACAGATACGCAGTATTTT.

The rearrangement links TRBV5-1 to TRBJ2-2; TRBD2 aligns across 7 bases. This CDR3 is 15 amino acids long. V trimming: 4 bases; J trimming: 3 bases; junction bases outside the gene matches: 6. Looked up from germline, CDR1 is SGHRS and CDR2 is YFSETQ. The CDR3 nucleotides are TGCGCCAGCAGCCGGGAGGACGGGTACACCGGGGAGCTGTTTTTT. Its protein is CASSREDGYTGELFF.

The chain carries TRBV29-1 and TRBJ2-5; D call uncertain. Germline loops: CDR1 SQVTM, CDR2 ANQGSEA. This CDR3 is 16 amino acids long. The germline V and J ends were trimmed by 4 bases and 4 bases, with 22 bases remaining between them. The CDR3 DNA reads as TGCAGCGTTGCCGACGGAAAGAGCACCACCGGAGAGACCCAGTACTTC. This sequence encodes CSVADGKSTTGETQYF.

The CDR3, as DNA: TGTGCCAGCAGCCCTGGACTTATCTCCTACAATGAGCAGTTCTTC. It specifies CASSPGLISYNEQFF. V usage is TRBV5-5 and J usage is TRBJ2-1; tentative D call: TRBD2 (5 bases). Germline assignment: CDR1 SGHKS and CDR2 YYEKEE (reference sequence). The CDR3 covers 15 residues. Trimming pared 4 bases from V and 0 bases from J, leaving 11 bases between.

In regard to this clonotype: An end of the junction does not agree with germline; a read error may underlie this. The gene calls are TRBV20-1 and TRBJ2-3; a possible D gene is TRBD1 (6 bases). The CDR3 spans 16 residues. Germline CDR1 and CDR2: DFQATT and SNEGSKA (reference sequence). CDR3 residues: CCARDYTGSEGDTQYF. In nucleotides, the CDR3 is TGCTGTGCTAGAGATTATACAGGGTCAGAAGGAGATACGCAGTATTTT.

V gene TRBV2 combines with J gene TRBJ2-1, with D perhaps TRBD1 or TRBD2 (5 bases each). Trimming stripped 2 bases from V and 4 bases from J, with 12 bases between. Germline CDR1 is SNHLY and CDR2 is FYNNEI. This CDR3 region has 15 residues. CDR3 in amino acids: CASSELGVRYNEQFF. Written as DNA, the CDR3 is TGTGCCAGCAGTGAATTGGGGGTCAGGTACAATGAGCAGTTCTTC. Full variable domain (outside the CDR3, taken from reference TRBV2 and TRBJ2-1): EPEVTQTPSHQVTQMGQEVILRCVPISNHLYFYWYRQILGQKVEFLVSFYNNEISEKSEIFDDQFSVERPDGSNFTLKIRSTKLEDSAMYFCASSELGVRYNEQFFGPGTRLTVL.

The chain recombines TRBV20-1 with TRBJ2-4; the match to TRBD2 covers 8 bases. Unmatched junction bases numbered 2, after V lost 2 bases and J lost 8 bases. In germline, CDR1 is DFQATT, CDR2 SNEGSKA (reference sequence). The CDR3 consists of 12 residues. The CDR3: CSARQTSDIQYF. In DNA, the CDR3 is TGCAGTGCTAGACAGACTAGCGACATTCAGTACTTC.